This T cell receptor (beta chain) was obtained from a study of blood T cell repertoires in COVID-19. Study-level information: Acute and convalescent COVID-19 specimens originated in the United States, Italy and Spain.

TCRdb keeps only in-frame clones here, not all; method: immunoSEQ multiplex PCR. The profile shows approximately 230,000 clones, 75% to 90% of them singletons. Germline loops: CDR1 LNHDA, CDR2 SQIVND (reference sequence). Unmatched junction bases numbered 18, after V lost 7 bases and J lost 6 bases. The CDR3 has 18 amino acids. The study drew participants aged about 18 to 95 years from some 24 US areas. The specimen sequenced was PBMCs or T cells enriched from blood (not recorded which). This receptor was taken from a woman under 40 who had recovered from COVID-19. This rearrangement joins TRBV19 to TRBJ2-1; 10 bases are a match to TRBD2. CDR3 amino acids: CASKRLAGESTIINEQFF. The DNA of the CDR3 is TGTGCCAGTAAACGGCTAGCGGGAGAATCTACGATCATCAATGAGCAGTTCTTC.